Each of the 9 T cell receptor beta chains below was sequenced from the same sample in a study of blood T cell repertoires in COVID-19. Clones were read by immunoSEQ multiplex PCR, and TCRdb kept only the in-frame ones, dropping some. The data contain about 220,000 clones, 82% of them singletons. Sample: peripheral blood. These receptors originate from a woman between 70 and 85 years old with COVID-19, enrolled during active disease.

V is TRBV20-1 and J is TRBJ2-7; 11 bases line up with TRBD2. The CDR3 runs 15 residues. Trimming cost V 3 bases and J 2 bases; bases outside gene matches: 6. Germline lookup yields CDR1 DFQATT and CDR2 SNEGSKA (reference sequence). CDR3 residues: CSASPGTSGAYEQYF. CDR3 DNA: TGCAGTGCTAGTCCCGGGACTAGCGGAGCCTACGAGCAGTACTTC.

The chain employs TRBV5-1 and TRBJ2-5; 7 positions agree with TRBD1. CDR3 length: 17 amino acids. The V gene's germline CDR1 is SGHRS and CDR2 YFSETQ. J was trimmed by 4 bases and V by 0 bases; bases with no gene match: 12. CDR3 in amino acids: CASSLVAPLTGSETQYF. CDR3 bases: TGCGCCAGCAGCTTGGTGGCCCCCCTGACAGGGTCAGAGACCCAGTACTTC.

As to this clone: At one boundary the junction diverges from the germline segment, which might be a read error. The chain carries TRBV28 and TRBJ1-2, with a tentative D call TRBD1 (6 bases). CDR1 and CDR2 from the germline V gene are MDHEN and SYDVKM. The length of the CDR3 is 12 residues. CDR3 sequence reads: CASSSRVSGAYF. The CDR3 DNA sequence: TGTGCCAGCAGCTCTAGGGTTTCAGGGGCCTACTTC.

This rearrangement joins TRBV5-6 to TRBJ2-2, with 7 bases identical to TRBD2. Germline values: CDR1 SGHDT, CDR2 YYEEEE. Trimming at V came to 4 bases and at J to 1 base, leaving 13 bases not matched to a gene. CDR3 length: 18 amino acids. In nucleotides, the CDR3 is TGTGCCAGCAGCCAACTCGGGCTAGCGGAGGTGAACACCGGGGAGCTGTTTTTT. This translates into CASSQLGLAEVNTGELFF.

This clone came up many times. The gene calls are TRBV29-1 and TRBJ2-2, with 9 bases aligning to TRBD2. V lost 4 bases to trimming and J lost 5 bases; unmatched junction nucleotides: 5. CDR1 and CDR2 (germline): SQVTM, ANQGSEA. CDR3 length: 14 amino acids. The CDR3 reads CSVGGTSWTGELFF. The CDR3 region has the DNA TGCAGCGTTGGAGGGACTAGCTGGACCGGGGAGCTGTTTTTT.

The chain employs TRBV5-8 and TRBJ1-1, with D uncertain. This CDR3 has 14 residues. Germline loops: CDR1 SGHTS, CDR2 YDEGEE. Trimming removed 2 bases at V and 4 bases at J, with 12 bases between. The CDR3 reads CASSFYRWSTEAFF. As DNA, the CDR3 is TGTGCCAGCAGCTTTTATCGGTGGAGCACTGAAGCTTTCTTT.

The chain combines TRBV7-9 with TRBJ1-4, with D possibly being TRBD1 (5 bases). The CDR3 runs 17 residues. The germline V and J ends were trimmed by 5 bases and 3 bases, with 19 bases remaining between them. CDR1 and CDR2 (germline): SEHNR, FQNEAQ (reference sequence). The CDR3 is CASSQGLVGTSNEKLFF. The CDR3 DNA sequence: TGTGCCAGCAGCCAGGGACTGGTCGGAACCTCTAATGAAAAACTGTTTTTT.

The chain links TRBV7-9 to TRBJ1-1; D might be TRBD1 (6 bases). The CDR3 is made up of 14 amino acids. Deletions cut 5 bases from V and 3 bases from J, with 13 bases between. The germline V gene encodes CDR1 SEHNR and CDR2 FQNEAQ (reference sequence). CDR3: CASSPGQSHTEAFF. In nucleotides, the CDR3 is TGTGCCAGCAGCCCTGGACAGAGTCACACTGAAGCTTTCTTT.

This chain connects TRBV29-1 to TRBJ2-1; 9 positions match TRBD1. J lost 4 bases, V lost 2 bases, and 6 bases had no gene match. This CDR3 comprises 15 residues. CDR1 and CDR2 from the germline V gene are SQVTM and ANQGSEA. In DNA, the CDR3 is TGCAGCGTTGAATCACGGACAGGGGCTTACAATGAGCAGTTCTTC. The encoded protein is CSVESRTGAYNEQFF.